This T cell receptor beta chain was found in a study of cytomegalovirus exposure and HLA in healthy donors (dated by TCRdb to about 2017). About the investigation overall: In an earlier analysis of roughly 500 of the donors, about 270 Gb of sequence data and 117 million unique TCR beta sequences from roughly 200 million T cells were reported. Approximately 330 gigabases of sequencing data and about 92 million unique TCR sequences made up an early release that covered 500 to 650 HLA-typed donors. Among the roughly 370 genotyped donors, around 81% belonged to the genetic ancestry cluster associated with self-reported Caucasian donors. The study was designed to test whether signatures of past pathogen exposure could be identified by cataloging public T cell receptors. Using immunosequencing, the study profiled T cell repertoires from roughly 650 subjects and related those repertoires to cytomegalovirus serostatus. In addition to the first cohort of several hundred subjects, a separate validation cohort of about 120 different subjects was used. The study combined high-throughput TCR immunosequencing, statistical association of individual TCRs with disease status, and machine learning to predict cytomegalovirus infection status. To study patterns of TCR occurrence, a later analysis re-analyzed previously published TCR beta repertoires from around 670 donors and added high-resolution HLA genotyping. The later analysis used no new phenotypic data to find candidate immune exposures, relying instead on TCR beta sequences and their occurrence across donors. In an earlier analysis of 500 to 650 of the donors, high-throughput TCR beta sequencing was used to judge whether each TCR beta V gene segment behaved as functional or pseudogenic. Donor age, sex, ethnicity and CMV serostatus were collected together with the repertoire data. Genome-wide SNP genotypes for about three fifths of the roughly 700 donors were used in a later genetic analysis, which treated that subset as a discovery cohort. All discovery cohort repertoires had been generated on a single sequencing platform. HLA typing covered class I and class II loci at four-digit resolution. Typing coverage varied by locus: about 629-630 donors for A, B, C, DRB1 and DQB1; around 560 for DQA1; nearly 610 for DPA1; roughly 470 for DPB1. About 5 DR-DQ haplotypes were handled as single units for association and clustering, since linkage in the cohort was strong. On average, roughly 240,000 unique TCR beta nucleotide sequences were sequenced per donor among about 400 genotyped donors of the cohort, with approximately 18% of those sequences being non-productive. The paper as a whole reports these results and caveats: Most TCR sequences were observed very rarely across donors, whereas some public TCRs were present in many individuals. This cohort had only TCR beta chains sequenced, and the lack of alpha or paired-chain data limited which features could be detected. According to a later genetic analysis, donors in an Asian-associated ancestry cluster had fewer N-insertions in productive TCRs than the approximately 630-donor mean. A total of 150 to 200 TCR beta chains were listed by the study as associated with cytomegalovirus. Because counts were too low, seventeen rarely observed V segments, including chromosome 9 orphons, were left out of the earlier analysis of approximately 580 of the donors. Some IMGT-functional V segments, including TRBV6-2 and TRBV6-3, could not be distinguished by the 87-base-pair reads and were therefore excluded. A later analysis associated around 16,000 TCR beta sequences with specific HLA alleles at a false discovery rate of 0.05. A few of the identified cytomegalovirus-associated TCR beta chains were confirmed in vitro to be specific for cytomegalovirus antigens. Correlated functional status among segregating V segments might reflect linkage disequilibrium, but an unknown experimental factor could not be ruled out. A later analysis found that most CMV-associated TCR beta chains appeared HLA-restricted, with HLA associations seemingly driven largely by CMV exposure. HLA typing was unavailable for some donors at each locus, so association tests used only the typed subset. In an earlier analysis of around 500 of the donors, most TCR beta V segments appeared in productive rearrangements about 90% or about 30% of the time, broadly matching IMGT annotations. The classifier was reported to diagnose cytomegalovirus status with high specificity and sensitivity in both the original and validation cohorts. For the cohort, immune exposure information was limited to CMV serostatus. In a later genetic analysis, a missense DCLRE1C variant was associated with V-gene and J-gene trimming of TCR beta chains, and the association was replicated in an independent cohort. The authors suggested that the approach could potentially be generalized to other disease states and immunological phenotypes. A further reported finding was that TCR beta sequences accurately predicted the HLA-A and HLA-B alleles for most subjects in the first cohort. In a later analysis, HLA-associated TCR beta chains were found to be more clonally expanded and to have lower generation probabilities than equally common non-associated chains. The sequencing pipeline was judged likely to have produced a cluster of highly shared sequence variants as a technical artifact. Strong co-occurrence of HLA alleles, especially DR and DQ, made assigning TCR associations to individual alleles difficult. Presence/absence analyses assumed roughly uniform sequencing depth across donors, an assumption that may not hold. A later analysis reported that several top co-occurrence clusters appeared linked to parvovirus B19, influenza, CMV and Epstein-Barr virus. According to a later analysis, TCR association rates differed among HLA loci, with DRB1 alleles showing the most associated TCRs and HLA-C alleles showing the fewest.

The cohort comprised around 690 healthy bone marrow donors. At the time of sampling, every cohort member was nominally healthy, though immune exposures that went unrecorded were likely present. The donor was CMV seropositive and was included in the group of 250 to 350 seropositive cohort members. Each donor provided a peripheral blood sample, and peripheral blood mononuclear cells were used for TCR beta sequencing. The Qiagen DNeasy Blood Extraction Kit was used to extract genomic DNA from the blood cell samples. Library preparation was by the immunoSEQ multiplex PCR assay. For the multiplex PCR, a mixture combining 60 forward primers for TCR Vbeta segments and 13 reverse primers for TCR Jbeta segments was used. A multiplex PCR assay on genomic DNA amplified the CDR3 region of rearranged TCR beta genes. The Illumina HiSeq System was used to sequence the amplified TCR beta libraries as 87-base-pair reads. In the source study's methods: A later analysis counted about 80 million unique TCR beta chains across the 650 to 800 repertoires, and 9.5 million to 11 million of these chains were shared by at least two donors. Raw reads were error-corrected and collapsed into unique sequences by a nearest-neighbor algorithm in which closely related sequences were merged to remove PCR and sequencing errors. CDR3 sequences were aligned to IMGT reference sequences to assign V, D and J gene segments. For a sequence to be retained, a match of at least six nucleotides to both a V gene segment and a J gene segment was required. A rearrangement was called productive if the CDR3 had no stop codons and remained in frame with V and J, and every other rearrangement was called non-productive. CDR3 was defined according to IMGT convention as the region running from the second conserved V-encoded cysteine to the conserved J-encoded phenylalanine. The earlier analysis of 500 to 600 of the donors excluded sequences that lacked an unambiguous match to a single V gene segment. An earlier analysis of 550 to 650 of the donors classified V segments as functional when productive rearrangements were above 56.7% and as segregating when the standard deviation between donors was above 5%. A statistical classification framework was built for diagnosing cytomegalovirus status from the catalog of TCR beta chain sequences. In a later analysis, V and J genes were assigned by comparing TCR nucleotide sequences against IMGT/GENE-DB human TR gene sequences. A later analysis assigned CDR3 sequences and most-parsimonious VDJ recombination scenarios with the TCRdist pipeline. In a later analysis, every TCR beta chain was defined by the combination of its CDR3 amino acid sequence and its V-gene family, and reads without a unique V-gene family were dropped. As a way to deal with suspected cross-contamination and a sequencing artifact, a later analysis dropped roughly 620 nucleotide sequences that were highly shared and had low generation probability. In a later analysis, a clonal expansion index for each public chain was calculated from normalized within-repertoire ranks of inferred template counts. In a later analysis, generation probabilities were computed using a VDJ recombination model fitted to out-of-frame rearrangements, and the results were checked against IGoR. A later analysis scored TCR-TCR, TCR-HLA and TCR-CMV co-occurrence with hypergeometric tests, applying a repertoire-size bias correction to TCR pairs. A later analysis estimated false discovery rates by permuting HLA or CMV assignments 20 times. In a later analysis, co-occurring TCRs were grouped using DBSCAN, and TCRdist sequence similarity was added for clustering within HLA-allele-positive subsets. Repertoires with fewer than 30,000 or more than 120,000 public chains, plus five repertoires with anomalous nucleotide sharing, were excluded from co-occurrence clustering. In TCRdb, the immuneACCESS table is reduced to in-frame sequences with V and J assigned. These tables do not hold every clone; where another copy was compared, an unresolved V gene accounts for under half, and the others remain unexplained. V, J and clone size derive from that table, while D and trimming were established from the DNA sequence. Recorded for this sample are about 120,000 clones; approximately 68% of them occurred a single time. The ten largest clonotypes hold roughly 1.6% of the sample.

CDR1 SGDLS and CDR2 YYNGEE are derived from the germline V gene. V loses 4 bases at its end and J loses 4 bases; junction bases beyond the gene matches: 6. From the cysteine up to the phenylalanine, the CDR3 has a length of 15 residues. Only the CDR3 region is kept as DNA, spanning 45 bases read in frame from base 1. Comments on this clone: The specificity of this receptor is unknown. Base qualities are not provided; no much larger clone lies one nucleotide away.

The sequenced material came from PBMCs. The TCR originated in a young man in good health and CMV-seropositive. Recombination joined TRBV9 with TRBJ2-3, with 10 bases in between that match TRBD2. In nucleotide form, the sequence is TGTGCCAGCAGCATGCTAGCGGGAGTTGCAGATACGCAGTATTTT. Translated, it gives CASSMLAGVADTQYF.